This T cell receptor (beta chain) was captured in a study of preoperative IRX-2 immunotherapy in early breast cancer (dated by TCRdb to 2018 to 2020). Library preparation was by the immunoSEQ multiplex PCR assay. TCRdb took over this immuneACCESS table, retaining in-frame rearrangements with V and J assigned. Such tables are incomplete; in checked studies, under half of the missing clones stem from an unresolved V gene, and the remainder is unexplained. For this sample the table gives roughly 27,000 clones, of which around 75% were detected only once. Under 8% of the sample is in the top ten clones. The treatment or condition label on this specimen signifies: preoperative locoregional IRX-2 cytokine immunotherapy. The samples were obtained from a phase Ib study in which preoperative, locoregional IRX-2 cytokine immunotherapy intended to prime immune responses was tested. Patients with early-stage breast cancer who were given IRX-2 before surgery served as donors.

The germline V gene specifies MNHGY as CDR1 and SAAAGT as CDR2. Inclusive of the bounding cysteine and phenylalanine, the CDR3 is 16 residues long. CDR3 DNA is the only sequence kept; it has 48 bases, read in frame from the first base. The junction carries 16 bases between V and J, which are trimmed by 6 bases and 1 base respectively. With regard to this clone: The antigen it recognizes is unknown. Base qualities were left out, and no much larger clone turns up one base away.

The source was lymph node tissue, collected after IRX-2 immunotherapy. This receptor chain uses TRBV6-8 and TRBJ1-5, with a tentative D gene TRBD1 over 5 matching bases. The source of this sequence is a human donor with breast cancer. The DNA reads as follows: TGTGCCAGCAGCGAGAATGTGGGGCTAAGCAATCAGCCCCAGCATTTT. Translation gives CASSENVGLSNQPQHF.